This T cell receptor (beta chain) was recorded in a study of blood T cells in healthy people across ages. PCR was performed a second time for roughly 6 to 12 cycles using a sample-barcoded 5' primer and a J-beta primer mix. Via MiXCR, TCRdb re-called the 5' RACE reads, giving one row per CDR3 protein. The data hold about 1.5 million distinct CDR3 sequences, with 42% observed a single time. The CDR3 is 14 amino acids. CDR1 SGHTA and CDR2 FQGNSA come from the germline V gene. This sequence was found in a woman younger than 30 in good health. This chain connects TRBV7-2 to TRBJ2-4; 9 nucleotides match TRBD2. TRBJ2-7 matches the DNA end more closely, so the J call is doubtful. The specimen sequenced was blood. The CDR3 loop is CASRSGRPSDEQYF. The DNA of the CDR3 is TGTGCCAGCCGTAGCGGGAGACCGTCCGACGAGCAGTACTTC.